Listed below are T cell receptor beta chains from one sample, sequenced in a study of T cells after yellow fever vaccination. TCRdb reanalysed the 5' RACE reads using MiXCR and keeps one entry per CDR3 protein. The data contain roughly 500,000 distinct CDR3 sequences, around 21% of them seen just once; the ten biggest clones take up over 11%. Sample: PBMCs, taken 15 days after the yellow fever booster vaccination. These receptor sequences come from a man between 25 and 39 years old who received the YFV17D yellow fever vaccine. Both conserved end residues are part of each CDR3. D genes are given only for firm matches. Not every row has a clone size; where given, it reads once, few, many or a size class.

TRBV5-6	.	few	TRBJ2-1	CASRYDTNEQFF	TGTGCCAGCAGGTATGACACCAATGAGCAGTTCTTC
TRBV12-3/TRBV12-4	TRBD2	.	TRBJ2-1	CASIPSGRRNSNEQFF	TGTGCCAGCATCCCTAGCGGGAGGCGGAACTCGAATGAGCAGTTCTTC
TRBV5-1	.	few	TRBJ2-1	CASSPILGSSYNEQFF	TGCGCCAGCAGCCCAATTCTGGGGAGCTCCTACAATGAGCAGTTCTTC
TRBV29-1	.	few	TRBJ2-5	CSVGPQMGETQYF	TGCAGCGTTGGTCCCCAAATGGGAGAGACCCAGTACTTC
TRBV7-8	TRBD1	.	TRBJ2-6	CASPTGPSSGANVLTF	TGTGCCAGCCCGACAGGGCCAAGCTCTGGGGCCAACGTCCTGACTTTC
TRBV28	TRBD1	.	TRBJ2-7	CASSPVPGQGEYRARGQYF	TGTGCCAGCAGTCCAGTTCCGGGACAGGGTGAATACCGGGCCAGGGGGCAGTACTTC
TRBV6-1	.	many	TRBJ2-3	CASSAGTGGTDTQYF	TGTGCCAGCAGTGCCGGGACCGGAGGCACAGATACGCAGTATTTT
TRBV7-2	TRBD2	few	TRBJ2-3	CASSLVYRAGGDTQYF	TGTGCCAGCAGCTTAGTTTATAGGGCGGGAGGTGATACGCAGTATTTT
TRBV7-6	.	.	TRBJ2-3	CASSLLAELSTDTQYF	TGTGCCAGCAGCTTATTAGCGGAACTAAGCACAGATACGCAGTATTTT
TRBV6-1	.	.	TRBJ2-7	CASSEWSAPSYEQYF	TGTGCCAGCAGTGAATGGTCGGCACCCTCCTACGAGCAGTACTTC
TRBV5-4	.	.	TRBJ2-3	CASQEAPGRGTDTQYF	TGTGCCAGCCAGGAGGCTCCGGGACGCGGCACAGATACGCAGTATTTT
TRBV6-1	.	.	TRBJ2-1	CASNPFSVPYNEQFF	TGTGCCAGCAACCCCTTTTCCGTGCCCTACAATGAGCAGTTCTTC
TRBV6-1	TRBD1	.	TRBJ2-2	CASTKDRWNGELFF	TGTGCCAGCACCAAGGACAGGTGGAACGGGGAGCTGTTTTTT
TRBV30	.	.	TRBJ2-2	CAWKTPVHTGELFF	TGTGCCTGGAAAACCCCCGTCCACACCGGGGAGCTGTTTTTT
TRBV4-3	.	few	TRBJ1-5	CASSQEPGGSNQPQHF	TGCGCCAGCAGCCAAGAGCCGGGGGGAAGCAATCAGCCCCAGCATTTT
TRBV30	TRBD2	.	TRBJ2-1	CAWSGGSGRANEQFF	TGTGCCTGGAGTGGTGGAAGCGGGAGGGCGAATGAGCAGTTCTTC
TRBV27	TRBD1	.	TRBJ2-7	CASSFWKPTGTYEQYF	TGTGCCAGCAGTTTTTGGAAACCGACAGGGACCTACGAGCAGTACTTC
TRBV20-1	TRBD2	many	TRBJ2-1	CSARAASGGNEQFF	TGCAGTGCTAGAGCGGCTAGCGGGGGCAATGAGCAGTTCTTC
TRBV5-5	.	.	TRBJ2-1	CASSRGDNEQFF	TGTGCCAGCAGCCGCGGAGACAATGAGCAGTTCTTC
TRBV20-1	.	few	TRBJ2-3	CSVDSQGLRDTQYF	TGCAGTGTTGATTCCCAGGGGCTACGGGATACGCAGTATTTT
TRBV7-3	TRBD2	.	TRBJ2-5	CASSLIPRRTSGRPETQYF	TGTGCCAGCAGCTTAATACCCCGACGGACTAGCGGGAGACCAGAGACCCAGTACTTC
TRBV7-9	.	few	TRBJ2-1	CASSFRIESDEQFF	TGTGCCAGCAGCTTCCGGATTGAAAGTGATGAGCAGTTCTTC
TRBV7-9	TRBD2	.	TRBJ2-7	CASSLASGMSSYEQYF	TGTGCCAGCAGCTTAGCAAGCGGGATGAGCTCCTACGAGCAGTACTTC
TRBV20-1	TRBD2	.	TRBJ2-1	CCARGGGLAGEVSYNEQFF	TGCTGTGCTAGAGGGGGGGGACTAGCGGGAGAGGTATCCTACAATGAGCAGTTCTTC
TRBV12-3/TRBV12-4	.	many	TRBJ1-6	CASSSPPNGGSPLHF	TGTGCCAGCAGTTCCCCCCCCAACGGTGGGTCACCCCTCCACTTT
TRBV18	.	.	TRBJ1-1	CASSPGAGRNTEAFF	TGTGCCAGCTCACCGGGGGCAGGGCGGAACACTGAAGCTTTCTTT
TRBV20-1	.	many	TRBJ2-5	CSARPTGEETQYF	TGCAGTGCTAGACCGACTGGTGAAGAGACCCAGTACTTC
TRBV27	TRBD1	.	TRBJ1-1	CASSLGDSSEAFF	TGTGCCAGCAGTTTAGGGGACAGCTCTGAAGCTTTCTTT
TRBV20-1	.	.	TRBJ2-1	CSARDARLYNEQFF	TGCAGTGCTAGAGACGCCCGACTGTACAATGAGCAGTTCTTC
TRBV11-2	TRBD1	few	TRBJ2-3	CASSRDRGSYSRLSTDTQYF	TGTGCCAGCAGCCGGGACAGGGGTTCCTACTCGAGATTAAGCACAGATACGCAGTATTTT
TRBV27	.	few	TRBJ2-1	CASSRGNYNEQFF	TGTGCCAGCAGTCGGGGGAATTACAATGAGCAGTTCTTC
TRBV9	.	.	TRBJ2-1	CASSPQGGPGNEQFF	TGTGCCAGCAGCCCTCAAGGAGGTCCGGGCAATGAGCAGTTCTTC
TRBV20-1	TRBD2	.	TRBJ2-7	CSARGTSGPPVEQYF	TGCAGTGCTAGGGGGACTAGCGGCCCTCCGGTCGAGCAGTACTTC
TRBV30	.	few	TRBJ2-1	CGLEFSLQQFF	TGTGGGTTAGAATTCAGCCTCCAGCAGTTCTTC
TRBV12-3/TRBV12-4	.	.	TRBJ1-4	CASSFRRENEKLFF	TGTGCCAGCAGTTTCCGGAGAGAGAATGAAAAACTGTTTTTT
TRBV2	TRBD2	few	TRBJ2-5	CASSGVLAGDQETQYF	TGTGCCAGCAGTGGAGTACTAGCGGGAGATCAAGAGACCCAGTACTTC
TRBV20-1	.	few	TRBJ2-2	CSARASGVTNTGELFF	TGCAGTGCTAGAGCCTCGGGGGTTACGAACACCGGGGAGCTGTTTTTT
TRBV24-1	TRBD2	.	TRBJ2-1	CATSETGGAEQFF	TGTGCCACCAGTGAGACGGGGGGGGCTGAGCAGTTCTTC
TRBV28	TRBD1	.	TRBJ2-1	CASSLVLTGTAGEHFF	TGTGCCAGCAGTTTAGTCTTAACAGGGACAGCAGGGGAGCATTTCTTC
TRBV2	TRBD2	few	TRBJ2-1	CASSKLAGTYNEQFF	TGTGCCAGCAGTAAACTAGCGGGAACCTACAATGAGCAGTTCTTC
TRBV5-4	TRBD2	few	TRBJ2-1	CASSLPGTSEGNEQFF	TGTGCCAGCAGCTTGCCCGGGACTAGCGAGGGGAATGAGCAGTTCTTC
TRBV19	.	few	TRBJ2-3	CASSTRPGRDTQYF	TGTGCCAGTAGTACCCGTCCAGGGAGAGATACGCAGTATTTT
TRBV2	TRBD2	.	TRBJ2-3	CASSERLAEGADTQYF	TGTGCCAGCAGTGAACGGCTAGCGGAAGGGGCAGATACGCAGTATTTT
TRBV4-3	TRBD1	.	TRBJ2-2	CASSQTGVTNTGELFF	TGCGCCAGCAGCCAGACAGGGGTGACGAACACCGGGGAGCTGTTTTTT
TRBV18	.	.	TRBJ2-3	CASSYGSGDTQYF	TGTGCCAGCTCATACGGGAGTGGAGATACGCAGTATTTT
TRBV28	.	.	TRBJ1-5	CASSFSPGARNQPQHF	TGTGCCAGCAGTTTCTCCCCAGGGGCCCGCAATCAGCCCCAGCATTTT